Listed below are T cell receptor beta chains from one sample, sequenced in a study of T cell responses to AZD1222 COVID-19 vaccine. Here immunoSEQ multiplex PCR was the method, and the copy in TCRdb shows in-frame clones only, minus some. The table records around 160,000 clones, 94% of them present only once. Material: peripheral blood, obtained 28 days after the second AZD1222 dose. Source of these receptors: an adult who received the AZD1222 COVID-19 vaccine. Each CDR3 is given with its conserved first and last residue. D genes are given only for firm matches. Part of the rows lack a size; the others show once, few, many or a class for expanded clones.

>-|TRBD1|TRBV30|TRBJ2-7
TGTGCCAGCCGGGACAGTTCTAGGGGGCAGTACTTC
CASRDSSRGQYF
>-|-|TRBV27|TRBJ2-1
TGTGCCAGCAGTTTGCCAGGAAATGAGCAGTTCTTC
CASSLPGNEQFF
>-|-|TRBV11-2|TRBJ1-6
TGTGCCAGCAGGGGACCGAGGAATTCACCCCTCCACTTT
CASRGPRNSPLHF
>-|-|TRBV2|TRBJ2-7
TGTGCCAGCAGTGAAGTGGAGGGGCCTTCGTACGAGCAGTACTTC
CASSEVEGPSYEQYF
>-|-|TRBV10-3|TRBJ1-6
TGTGCTACGCGTAGAGTCGATAATTCACCCCTCCACTTT
CATRRVDNSPLHF
>few|TRBD1|TRBV15|TRBJ2-7
TGTGCCACCAGCAGAGGAGGGACAGGGGTACCTAACGAGCAGTACTTC
CATSRGGTGVPNEQYF
>-|-|TRBV15|TRBJ1-5
TGTGCCACCAGCAGAGATGGTTCTACTAGCAATCAGCCCCAGCATTTT
CATSRDGSTSNQPQHF
>-|-|TRBV10-1|TRBJ2-7
TGCGCCAGCAGTGAGCGCTATTCCTACGAGCAGTACTTC
CASSERYSYEQYF
>-|-|TRBV24-1|TRBJ2-5
TGTGCCACCCCCACAGGGCAAGAGACCCAGTACTTC
CATPTGQETQYF
>-|-|TRBV27|TRBJ1-4
TGTGCCAGCAGTGCATCCGGCACAGGGCGTGAAAAACTGTTTTTT
CASSASGTGREKLFF
>-|-|TRBV18|TRBJ1-2
TGTGCCAGCTCACCACCCGTCTCTACGGCCTATGGCTACACCTTC
CASSPPVSTAYGYTF
>-|-|TRBV9|TRBJ2-1
TGTGCCAGCAGCGTAGGGTTAGTGGGCAATGAGCAGTTCTTC
CASSVGLVGNEQFF
>-|-|TRBV28|TRBJ1-4
TGTGCCAGCACCAAAGCGGCATTAACTAATGAAAAACTGTTTTTT
CASTKAALTNEKLFF
>-|-|TRBV3-1/TRBV3-2|TRBJ2-7
TGTGCCAGCAGCTGGACTTATGGGCCCTACGAGCAGTACTTC
CASSWTYGPYEQYF
>-|TRBD1|TRBV6-2/TRBV6-3|TRBJ1-5
TGTGCCAGCAGTTATGAGGCAGGGGGCGCGGTGGACCAGCCCCAGCATTTT
CASSYEAGGAVDQPQHF
>-|-|TRBV24-1|TRBJ2-2
TGTGCCACCAGTGACGTCCCGACGAACACCGGGGAGCTGTTTTTT
CATSDVPTNTGELFF
>-|-|TRBV2|TRBJ2-1
TGTGCCAGCAGTGAGTGGACCACTCGAGAGGAGAGGGGGAGGGCCAATGGCAATGAGCAGTTCTTC
CASSEWTTREERGRANGNEQFF
>-|-|TRBV4-2|TRBJ2-1
TGTGCCAGCAGCCCGTCCTTCTCCGGTGAGCAGTTCTTC
CASSPSFSGEQFF
>-|-|TRBV5-4|TRBJ1-2
TGTGCCAGCAGCTTGGTTGAGGGGAGCACCTATGGCTACACCTTC
CASSLVEGSTYGYTF
>-|-|TRBV5-6|TRBJ1-5
TGTGCCAGCAGCTCAATGGCCAGGGACCAGCCCCAGCATTTT
CASSSMARDQPQHF
>-|-|TRBV24-1|TRBJ2-7
TGTGCCACCAGTGGGGGGGGCAGGGCCGCCTACGAGCAGTACTTC
CATSGGGRAAYEQYF
>-|-|TRBV19|TRBJ2-7
TGTGCCAGTAGTCTGGAGTTCTCCTACGAGCAGTACTTC
CASSLEFSYEQYF
>-|-|TRBV4-2|TRBJ1-3
TGTGCCAGCAGCCAAGGAGGTTTCTCTGGAAACACCATATATTTT
CASSQGGFSGNTIYF
>-|TRBD1|TRBV2|TRBJ2-7
TGTGCCAGCAGTCGGGACAGGGGGATTTCCTACGAGCAGTACTTC
CASSRDRGISYEQYF
>-|-|TRBV6-1|TRBJ1-5
TGTGCCAGCAGTGAACAGACAGCAAATCAGCCCCAGCATTTT
CASSEQTANQPQHF
>-|-|TRBV28|TRBJ1-1
TGTGCCAGCCCCCCTCACCTGACGGACATGAACACTGAAGCTTTCTTT
CASPPHLTDMNTEAFF
>once|-|TRBV29-1|TRBJ2-1
TGCAGCGTTTGGAGCCGCGGACGGGAGTCAGATGAGCAGTTCTTC
CSVWSRGRESDEQFF
>-|TRBD2|TRBV20-1|TRBJ2-1
TGCAGTGTCCCTCGGGGGGGTTCTTGGTTCTTC
CSVPRGGSWFF
>-|-|TRBV6-5|TRBJ1-3
TGTGCCAGCAGTTATGACAGGAGCTCTGGAAACACCATATATTTT
CASSYDRSSGNTIYF
>-|-|TRBV6-5|TRBJ2-7
TGTGCAGGGGGGGGACAGGTCTCCTACGAGCAGTACTTC
CAGGGQVSYEQYF
>-|-|TRBV5-8|TRBJ2-7
TGTGCCAGCAGCTTGAGGACCACCTACGAGCAGTACTTC
CASSLRTTYEQYF
>-|-|TRBV5-1|TRBJ2-1
TGCGCCAGCAGCTTGGGGGAGGATGTCCACAATGAGCAGTTCTTC
CASSLGEDVHNEQFF
>-|-|TRBV9|TRBJ1-3
TGTGCCAGCAGCGGGCCATACTCCGGAAACACCATATATTTT
CASSGPYSGNTIYF
>-|-|TRBV5-1|TRBJ1-5
TGCGCCAGCAGCCCGGGCGGGGGCAATCAGCCCCAGCATTTT
CASSPGGGNQPQHF
>-|-|TRBV11-2|TRBJ1-2
TGTGCCAGCAGCCTGACGCGGACAGCACTCTTCTATGGCTACACCTTC
CASSLTRTALFYGYTF
>once|-|TRBV5-6|TRBJ1-1
TGTGCCAGCAGCTTGGTCGGACAGCGGAACACTGAAGCTTTCTTT
CASSLVGQRNTEAFF
>-|-|TRBV28|TRBJ2-7
TGTGCCAGCAGTCCGGCAACGGAAAGCTCCTACGAGCAGTACTTC
CASSPATESSYEQYF
>-|-|TRBV6-2/TRBV6-3|TRBJ2-6
TGTGCCAGCAGTCTACTCGTCGCCCTACGGGCCAACGTCCTGACTTTC
CASSLLVALRANVLTF
>-|-|TRBV13|TRBJ2-3
TGTGCCAGCAGCCCCTCCCTCGGACTTCGACGGGGAGATACGCAGTATTTT
CASSPSLGLRRGDTQYF
>-|-|TRBV4-1|TRBJ2-3
TGCGCCAGCAGCCAAGATCGAACAAATACGCAGTATTTT
CASSQDRTNTQYF
>-|-|TRBV2|TRBJ2-2
TGTGCCAGCAGTGTGGCCGGGATAAACACCGGGGAGCTGTTTTTT
CASSVAGINTGELFF
>-|TRBD2|TRBV4-2|TRBJ2-2
TGTGCCAGCAGCCAAGATCCCCAGCGGGAGTTGGTCGGGGAGCTGTTTTTT
CASSQDPQRELVGELFF
>-|-|TRBV6-5|TRBJ1-1
TGTGCCAGCAGGAAGGGGTGGTTGAACACTGAAGCTTTCTTT
CASRKGWLNTEAFF
>-|TRBD1|TRBV29-1|TRBJ2-7
TGCAGCGTGATCCTAATGACAGGGGTCTCCTACGAGCAGTACTTC
CSVILMTGVSYEQYF
>once|-|TRBV6-1|TRBJ2-3
TGTGCCAGCAGTGAAGGAATCAGCTACACAGATACGCAGTATTTT
CASSEGISYTDTQYF